Sequencing of this T cell receptor beta chain was carried out in a study of beta chain features in type 1 diabetes (dated by TCRdb to between 2017 and 2018). Describing the broader study: No differences in mean age, gender distribution, total cell number or subset yield were found between patients and healthy donors. Naive and central memory subsets were obtained from all 30 or so donors, but regulatory and stem cell-like memory subsets were isolated from only 8 patients and about 8 healthy donors. A total of roughly 100 million sorted cells were examined across all samples, and a strong correlation was observed between cell number per subset and RNA yield. The study compared TCRB repertoires of sorted circulating CD4+ T cell subsets between recently diagnosed type 1 diabetes patients and matched healthy donors.

All of the isolated RNA was reverse transcribed with the High Capacity cDNA Reverse Transcription Kit, so expressed TCRB transcripts were sequenced. Deep immunoSEQ sequencing was performed on naive, central memory and regulatory T cell samples, with an average of roughly 3.5 million total reads per sample. After sorted cells were lysed in RLT buffer, RNA was extracted with DNase-treated RNeasy Micro or Mini kits, with the choice depending on cell number. Each cell subset was processed separately to prevent cross-contamination, with patient and healthy donor samples processed together. Using the immunoSEQ multiplex PCR, TCRB sequences were amplified from cDNA into 87-bp fragments spanning the CDR3 region. Amplicons were sequenced on the Illumina HiSeq platform. In the authors' own workflow: Synthetic template baselines were used to correct PCR bias computationally, reads within Hamming distance 2 were collapsed together, and singletons that could not be merged were discarded. Reads were aligned against IMGT to assign V, D and J genes, CDR3 length and insertions or deletions at six rearrangement sites. Within each subset, clonotype counts were normalized to the number of sorted cells before true diversity and Gini coefficients were calculated with the tcR R package. The overlap coefficient, calculated on TCRB nucleotide sequences, was used to quantify repertoire sharing. As a proxy for the pre-selection repertoire, out-of-frame TCRB sequences from naive cells were analyzed. TCRdb holds this immuneACCESS table with in-frame rearrangements only. Some clones are missing; in checked studies, unresolved V genes explain under half, and the rest has no known cause. Clone size and the V and J calls come from that table; the DNA yielded D and trimming. This sample has about 660,000 clones in its table, and around 15% of those were observed once. The biggest ten clones account for less than 0.04% of the sample.

Each donor gave one peripheral blood draw, averaging approximately 110 mL, which was collected into heparinised tubes. A BD FACSAria II and a panel including CD45RO, CCR7, CD25, CD127, CD95 and CD27 were used to sort naive, central memory, regulatory and stem cell-like memory CD4+ T cells. A purity above 98% was achieved for all sorted populations. PBMCs were separated immediately by Lymphoprep density gradient centrifugation and were stained directly, without being cultured. So that batch effects would be minimized, each experiment stained and sorted samples in pairs, pairing one healthy donor with one patient. The germline V gene yields SQVTM for CDR1 and ANQGSEA for CDR2. V is pared back by 3 bases and J by 0 bases, with 9 bases lying between the germline termini. The CDR3 has 14 amino acids, counting the end cysteine and phenylalanine. Only the CDR3 DNA stays, 42 bases, in frame from base 1. Study-level results and caveats: Type 1 diabetes patients showed a moderate but significant shortening of TCRB CDR3 length in all four CD4+ subsets. Sequencing cDNA rather than genomic DNA could over-represent highly expressing activated cells, although activation and CD3 levels did not differ between groups. PCR might favor shorter templates, but patient and control samples were amplified and corrected together, so any skew would affect both groups equally. At VDJ recombination sites, type 1 diabetes patients had fewer insertions and more deleted nucleotides, which implies abnormalities in thymic rearrangement. HLA sub-analyses involved small numbers of individuals, so any influence of HLA type on TCRB rearrangement remained unresolved. Naive, central memory and regulatory TCRB repertoires appeared to be more similar among patients than among healthy donors.

Turning to this clone: There is no known antigen for this receptor. Base qualities are not at hand, and no much larger clone is one base apart.

Specimen: naive CD4+ T cells from blood. In light of the paper, this sample's cell subset or site label describes: true naive CD4+ T cells. This chain is built from TRBV29-1 and TRBJ2-1, and TRBD2 may be the D gene, going by 5 matching bases. This TCR derives from a young man with type 1 diabetes. The nucleotides read TGCAGCGTTGAGGACGGGGTCTCCTACAATGAGCAGTTCTTC. Translated, it gives CSVEDGVSYNEQFF.